One and the same sample provided the 10 T cell receptor beta chains below, sequenced in a study of blood T cell repertoires in COVID-19. Method: immunoSEQ multiplex PCR; TCRdb's copy keeps in-frame clones and lacks some. The sample yields around 430,000 clones, more than 70% seen once. Sequencing was carried out using peripheral blood. The receptors were gathered from a woman between 45 and 60 years old with COVID-19, enrolled during active disease.

The chain joins TRBV28 to TRBJ1-3; no definite D call. Germline-derived CDR1 and CDR2 are MDHEN and SYDVKM. The CDR3 covers 13 residues. V was shortened by 3 bases and J by 7 bases, with 10 bases between the two germline ends. DNA for the CDR3: TGTGCCAGCAGTTTTCGATCGGGGAACACCATATATTTT. It is translated as CASSFRSGNTIYF.

This clone turned up a few times. V gene TRBV28 combines with J gene TRBJ1-5, with D possibly TRBD1 on 6 matching bases. This CDR3 comprises 15 residues. Trimming took 7 bases from V and 7 from J, leaving 20 bases between them. Germline V CDR1 and CDR2: MDHEN, SYDVKM. The CDR3 reads CASIPKDRLYQPQHF. The CDR3 nucleotides are TGTGCCAGCATTCCCAAGGACAGATTATACCAGCCCCAGCATTTT.

The chain couples TRBV7-6 to TRBJ2-5; a possible D gene is TRBD2 (6 bases). Per the germline V gene, CDR1 is SGHVS and CDR2 is FNYEAQ. Trimming cost V 4 bases and J 5 bases, with 11 bases left between them. The CDR3 is made up of 13 amino acids. The CDR3 spells CASSSLRGETQYF. The CDR3 nucleotides are TGTGCCAGCAGCTCCCTCCGGGGGGAGACCCAGTACTTC. Drawing the rest from reference TRBV7-6 and TRBJ2-5, the complete variable domain is GAGVSQSPRYKVTKRGQDVALRCDPISGHVSLYWYRQALGQGPEFLTYFNYEAQQDKSGLPNDRFSAERPEGSISTLTIQRTEQRDSAMYRCASSSLRGETQYFGPGTRLLVL.

This clone was picked up one time. This chain uses TRBV5-6 with TRBJ1-1; TRBD1 agrees at 7 bases. CDR1 is SGHDT, CDR2 YYEEEE, per germline. The trim removed 4 bases at V and 4 bases at J, leaving 10 bases unmatched. The CDR3 totals 15 residues. CDR3: CASSPRQGLGTEAFF. CDR3 bases: TGTGCCAGCAGCCCCCGACAGGGACTGGGCACTGAAGCTTTCTTT.

This clone was seen a few times. CDR3 protein: CASSPGTLPYNEQFF. In DNA, the CDR3 is TGTGCCAGCAGCCCTGGGACTTTGCCCTACAATGAGCAGTTCTTC. This chain connects TRBV14 to TRBJ2-1; D is possibly TRBD2 (6 bases). Germline V lookup: CDR1 SGHDN, CDR2 FVKESK. CDR3 length: 15 residues. The V gene lost 4 bases and the J gene lost 2 bases, with 12 bases spanning the gap.

This clone has a single count. This chain links TRBV19 with TRBJ1-2; no firm D call. Per germline, CDR1 LNHDA and CDR2 SQIVND (reference sequence). V was shortened by 7 bases and J by 5 bases, with 11 bases between the two germline ends. The CDR3 totals 12 residues. CDR3 sequence (DNA): TGTGCCAGTACTCCCGGGTTATATGGCTACACCTTC. Translation gives CASTPGLYGYTF.

The J gene is TRBJ1-1, the V gene TRBV5-8, with D uncertain. Germline CDR1 and CDR2: SGHTS and YDEGEE. V lost 0 bases to trimming and J lost 11 bases, with 14 bases between them. The CDR3 consists of 13 residues. The CDR3 nucleotides are TGTGCCAGCAGCTTGGTACTGGACTCCCGGGCTTTCTTT. Protein: CASSLVLDSRAFF.

CDR3 amino acids: CASSSFSYNEQFF. The DNA of the CDR3 is TGTGCCAGCTCTAGCTTCTCCTACAATGAGCAGTTCTTC. This chain links TRBV2 with TRBJ2-1; maybe TRBD2 (5 bases). Trimming removed 8 bases at V and 0 bases at J, with 8 bases between. The CDR3 loop spans 13 amino acids. Looked up from germline, CDR1 is SNHLY and CDR2 is FYNNEI.

This chain joins TRBV25-1 and TRBJ1-3; tentatively, D is TRBD1 (6 bases). In germline, CDR1 is MGHDK, CDR2 SYGVNS. Trimming took 3 bases from V and 4 from J, leaving 13 bases between them. The CDR3 contains 15 residues. The CDR3 DNA follows: TGTGCCAGCAGTGAGGGGGGAGGGACAGGAAACACCATATATTTT. Its translation is CASSEGGGTGNTIYF.

The V gene is TRBV5-4, the J gene TRBJ2-5; 8 bases match TRBD1. Germline V gene sequence: CDR1 SGHNT, CDR2 YYREEE (reference sequence). The CDR3 runs to 16 residues. With 5 bases clipped from V and 0 bases from J, the junction kept 9 bases outside the gene matches. CDR3 region: CASSFPRQGYQETQYF. CDR3 DNA sequence: TGTGCCAGCAGTTTCCCGAGACAGGGGTACCAAGAGACCCAGTACTTC.